This T cell receptor (beta chain) is from a study of CD8 T cells in Susac syndrome (dated by TCRdb to 2018 to 2020). General notes on the study: Whether CD8+ T cell activation and differentiation in Susac syndrome was antigen driven was tested using repertoire sequencing. CD8+ T cell repertoire clonality was compared between around eleven healthy donors, around 14 Susac syndrome patients and approximately 15 multiple sclerosis patients. Overall study outcomes, separate from this receptor: The TCR sequencing and HLA analysis was acknowledged to have included a relatively small number of individuals.

Peripheral blood CD8+ and CD4+ T cells from healthy donors, Susac syndrome patients and multiple sclerosis patients were profiled by high-throughput TCR beta sequencing. The multiple sclerosis controls were treatment-naive patients who had stable or active relapsing-remitting disease and met the revised McDonald criteria. Bulk CD8+ and CD4+ T cells were purified magnetically by negative isolation, whereas CD8+ TEMRA cells were enriched by FACS. Blood was drawn into EDTA tubes, processed within 24 hours, and PBMCs were isolated by density gradient centrifugation. PBMCs destined for TCR sequencing were cryopreserved in liquid nitrogen and later thawed in a 37 °C water bath. A purity of at least 90% was achieved for sorted or isolated CD4+, CD8+ and CD8+ TEMRA cells. Concerning this clonotype itself: Its antigen is currently not known. Base qualities are not provided; no much larger clone lies one nucleotide away.

RNA was extracted with the RNeasy kit and roughly 0.45 to 1 ug was reverse transcribed using random hexamers. TCR beta CDR3 regions were amplified with the immunoSEQ multiplex PCR assay covering 54 Vbeta and 13 Jbeta segments. Bias from PCR amplification was corrected by using a synthetic template baseline for primer optimization and for computational correction. The source study handled its data this way. Reads were assigned to V, D and J genes according to IMGT and analyzed in immunoSEQ Analyzer, with only productive sequences retained. Clonality was calculated as one minus the Shannon entropy normalized by log2 of the number of productive unique sequences. For each patient and control, public and private clones were evaluated among the 100 most prevalent clones. A clone was defined as Susac-specific if it was absent from the healthy and MS cohorts, from roughly 980 published viral clones and from other ImmuneACCESS disease sequences. In-frame beta chains were kept once TCRdb had trimmed the public reads at Q25 with fastp and called clones with MiXCR. Each entry merges the rows of one CDR3 protein and shows their most common DNA and genes. These V and J calls are TCRdb output, not the study's own analysis. In all, the sample holds about 130,000 distinct CDR3 sequences, and just over 90% of those were seen once. Jointly, the top ten make up roughly 0.3% of the sample.

The material sequenced was CD8+ T cells from PBMCs. The receptor comes from a human donor with multiple sclerosis.

The nucleotide sequence reads as follows: TGCGCCACCCGGTCAGGGAGCTCCTACGAGCAGTACTTC. This sequence encodes CATRSGSSYEQYF. The chain is encoded by TRBV5-1 joined to TRBJ2-7; the D gene cannot be resolved beyond TRBD1 or TRBD2, each matching 5 bases. V lost 9 bases and J lost 0 bases; the stretch between them is 13 bases long. There are 13 amino acids in the CDR3, from cysteine to phenylalanine inclusive. Here the CDR3 DNA is all that survives: 39 bases in frame from base 1. From a lookup of the germline V gene, CDR1 and CDR2 are SGHRS and YFSETQ.